This T cell receptor beta chain emerged from a study of blood T cells in healthy people across ages. Broader study findings: Strong correlation existed between TCR beta diversity and naive T cell percentage.

As to this clonotype: The antigen is not known.

Sample-barcoded 5' priming and a J-beta primer mix drove a second PCR of 7 to 11 cycles. TCRdb itself ran the 5' RACE reads through MiXCR, one entry per CDR3 protein. The table records hundreds of thousands of distinct CDR3 sequences, about 42% of them present only once. Sequencing used blood. The sequence was obtained from a woman aged 55-70 years in good health.

CDR3 amino acids: CARTGTSKYEQYF. The CDR3 DNA sequence: TGTGCCAGAACCGGGACTAGTAAATACGAGCAGTACTTC. The gene calls are TRBV7-2 and TRBJ2-7; 8 bases map to TRBD2. Germline loops: CDR1 SGHTA, CDR2 FQGNSA. Trimming removed 9 bases from V and 4 bases from J; junction bases left unmatched: 8. This CDR3 comprises 13 residues.